This TCR beta chain is drawn from a study of T cell clusters in autoimmune cytopenias. Germline V gene sequence: CDR1 MNHNY, CDR2 SVGAGI (reference sequence). The CDR3 loop spans 16 amino acids. Multiplex touch-down PCR amplified TRB using TRB-A and TRB-B pools in one tube. From the multiplex PCR reads, TCRdb lists one entry per CDR3 protein and no DNA. This sample's clone table lists about 6,700 distinct CDR3 sequences. TRB amplification used approximately 250 ng of peripheral blood genomic DNA. The same sample was also studied in work on T cell repertoires in aging, cancer and after chemotherapy. Per that study: In cancer patients, declining TCR diversity with age involved lost richness and lost evenness.

This receptor was obtained from a human donor in good health. V is TRBV6-6 and J is TRBJ2-5; lacking DNA, the TRBD1 call made by TCRdb goes unchecked. Sequences were obtained from peripheral blood. The CDR3 region is CASSYSSGGRGETQYF.